This T cell receptor beta chain was sequenced in a study of cytomegalovirus exposure and HLA in healthy donors. Study-wide findings and caveats: When presence/absence was analysed, sequencing depth was taken to be roughly uniform across donors.

PCR amplification relied on 60 Vbeta primers (plus 13 Jbeta primers). Measured with immunoSEQ multiplex PCR; TCRdb has only the in-frame clones, and not every one. Seen here are just over 200,000 clones, around 83% observed once, and the top ten hold 2.7%. Germline V lookup: CDR1 SGDLS, CDR2 YYNGEE. With 3 bases clipped from V and 6 bases from J, the junction kept 8 bases outside the gene matches. This CDR3 is 15 amino acids long. Worth noting for this clone: Its specificity is not known.

Sequencing input: PBMCs. The V and J genes are TRBV9 and TRBJ2-4, with 8 bases matching TRBD2. The receptor comes from a woman aged 40 to 50 in good health and CMV-seronegative. The CDR3 spells CASSGRAGGVNIQYF. CDR3 nucleotides: TGTGCCAGCAGCGGCCGCGCGGGAGGAGTAAACATTCAGTACTTC.